The source of this T cell receptor beta chain is a study of T cell responses to AZD1222 COVID-19 vaccine. Broader study findings: Donors were mostly white British, more females; clonal diversity possibly underestimated.

The repertoire was sequenced with immunoSEQ multiplex PCR; TCRdb's copy has only in-frame clones and lacks some. The table lists 110,000 or so clones, 86% of them singletons. CDR1 and CDR2 from the germline V gene are MNHEY and SMNVEV (reference sequence). V dropped 3 bases and J dropped 4 bases, with 14 bases sitting between them. This CDR3 is built from 15 residues. A note on this clone: The antigen is not known.

The receptor was isolated from an adult who received the AZD1222 COVID-19 vaccine. V is TRBV27 and J is TRBJ2-3; weak D call: TRBD1 (6 bases). Specimen: peripheral blood, collected 28 days after the second AZD1222 dose. The CDR3 nucleotides are TGTGCCAGCAGTTTGGTCAGGGGAACAGCAGATACGCAGTATTTT. It encodes CASSLVRGTADTQYF.